The rows below give T cell receptor beta chains drawn from one sample of a study of CXCR3-negative and CXCR3-positive naive CD8 T cells. After re-calling the 5' RACE reads, TCRdb lists one entry per CDR3 protein, DNA absent. The sample data list 70,000 to 95,000 distinct CDR3 sequences. The sample taken for sequencing was naive CXCR3- CD8+ T cells from blood. These receptors came from a human donor in good health. Some clones in this sample may be carry-over from other donors' samples. The CDR3 runs from the conserved cysteine through the conserved F or W.

V	J	CDR3
TRBV29-1	TRBJ2-7	CSVGLVSYEQYF
TRBV12-3/TRBV12-4	TRBJ2-7	CASSIIASSYEQYF
TRBV12-3/TRBV12-4	TRBJ2-1	CASMTRTSGSGEQFF
TRBV11-2	TRBJ1-1	CASSPSPVLEAFF
TRBV4-1	TRBJ2-1	CASSHSNENSGNEQFF
TRBV29-1	TRBJ2-7	CSVGDRTYEQYF
TRBV29-1	TRBJ1-4	CSVTLGGRPDEKLFF
TRBV15	TRBJ2-7	CATSRNSYEQYF
TRBV9	TRBJ2-7	CASSVADNSYEQYF
TRBV5-4	TRBJ2-2	CASSQSLAGEGTGELFF
TRBV12-5	TRBJ2-1	CASGFRNNEQFF
TRBV6-6	TRBJ2-7	CASTPIRDPTYEQYF
TRBV14	TRBJ1-4	CASSQEGRSNEKLFF
TRBV25-1	TRBJ2-3	CASSEYGRVTDTQYF
TRBV7-9	TRBJ2-7	CASSSTDRGIYEQYF
TRBV27	TRBJ2-7	CASRLLGSGEQYF
TRBV10-3	TRBJ2-1	CAISPAQGPFNEQFF
TRBV10-3	TRBJ2-1	CATLREVNNEQFF
TRBV4-1	TRBJ2-7	CASSGGLGEQYF
TRBV4-1	TRBJ2-1	CASSQDPGTAYNEQFF
TRBV28	TRBJ2-3	CASSSSTRSDTQYF
TRBV7-9	TRBJ1-2	CASSLMWQGATFYGYTF
TRBV4-1	TRBJ2-1	CASSQLLSSGGAWQFF
TRBV27	TRBJ1-1	CASSFLGTEAFF
TRBV3-1	TRBJ2-1	CASSPPLGLVDEQFF
TRBV7-9	TRBJ1-2	CASSLVGRQSYGYTF